This TCR beta chain was sequenced for a study of T cells after yellow fever vaccination (dated by TCRdb to about 2019). Regarding the complete study: The SMART-Seq v4 Ultra Low Input RNA kit was used to prepare libraries from fractions with low cell numbers. To follow T-cell clones before and after primary and booster YFV17D yellow fever vaccination, bulk TCR alpha and beta repertoires were sequenced over time. Two healthy male donors, one aged 18 to 29 and one aged 30 to 40 years, made up the cohort. Bulk PBMC replicates and cell subsets were isolated from blood drawn at multiple timepoints before and after both primary and secondary immunization. The research as a whole found: A small fraction of clonotypes appeared in both the CD4 and CD8 compartments, likely as a result of convergent recombination. Compared with the primary T-cell response, the secondary T-cell response was weaker but faster, peaking on day 5 rather than day 15. Most clones expanded after primary vaccination were re-detected after the booster (almost 97% of CD4 and 88% of CD8), suggesting broad memory maintenance. Because the study included only a couple of donors, the extent to which the findings can be generalized is limited. Computational filtering was needed because FACS-sorted repertoires could contain abundant contaminating clonotypes from the bulk population.

In the paper's terms, the treatment or condition label means: live attenuated yellow fever vaccine strain. PBMCs were isolated from peripheral blood using a standard Ficoll-Paque protocol. CD4 and CD8 T-cell fractions were isolated with Dynabeads CD4 and CD8 positive selection kits. TriZol was used to extract RNA from bulk PBMCs, from CD4 and CD8 fractions, and from dextramer-positive and dextramer-negative fractions. Reading the germline V gene gives CDR1 SGHTA and CDR2 FQGNSA. CDR3 length: 16 amino acids, cysteine to phenylalanine. Only the CDR3 portion is preserved as DNA: 48 bases, with reading frame beginning at the first base. V was cut back by 0 bases and J by 4 bases, leaving a gap of 16 bases between them. TCR cDNA was synthesized by 5'RACE template switching, which introduced a universal primer site and unique molecular identifiers. Priming of cDNA synthesis was performed from both the TCR alpha and TCR beta constant segments. Library amplification used two PCR steps, and the second PCR step added sample barcodes and sequencing adapters. Sequencing of libraries was done on Illumina HiSeq 2500 (2x100 bp) or NovaSeq (2x150 bp). The authors' pipeline ran thus. Reads were demultiplexed and collapsed into UMI consensus sequences with MIGEC, and V(D)J alignment was performed with MiXCR. Clonotypes responding to the vaccine were identified with edgeR on replicate PBMC samples, with the criteria of FDR below 0.01 and a log2 fold change above 5 up to day 15. Each bulk clonotype was labeled CD4 or CD8 based on which sequenced repertoire, CD4 or CD8, contained the clonotype at higher abundance. Using fastp at Q25 and MiXCR, TCRdb reprocessed the public reads and kept productive beta chains. Rows merge per CDR3 protein into single entries with the most common DNA and genes. The V and J calls here are based on TCRdb, not the publication. Within this sample are around 150,000 distinct CDR3 sequences, with approximately 6.8% of them counted one time only. Approximately 2.5% of the sample is taken by the ten largest.

Points on this clonotype: There is no known antigen for this receptor. The record has no base qualities; no much larger clone is one base away.

The sequence came from a man between 18 and 29 years old who received the YFV17D yellow fever vaccine. The rearranged chain carries TRBV7-2 and TRBJ2-7, and possibly TRBD2, on 6 matching bases. Specimen: CD4+ T cells sorted from PBMCs, collected about 5 days after the first yellow fever vaccination. The CDR3 region reads CASSLAGGSYSYEQYF. The DNA is as follows: TGTGCCAGCAGCTTAGCGGGGGGTTCCTACTCATACGAGCAGTACTTC.